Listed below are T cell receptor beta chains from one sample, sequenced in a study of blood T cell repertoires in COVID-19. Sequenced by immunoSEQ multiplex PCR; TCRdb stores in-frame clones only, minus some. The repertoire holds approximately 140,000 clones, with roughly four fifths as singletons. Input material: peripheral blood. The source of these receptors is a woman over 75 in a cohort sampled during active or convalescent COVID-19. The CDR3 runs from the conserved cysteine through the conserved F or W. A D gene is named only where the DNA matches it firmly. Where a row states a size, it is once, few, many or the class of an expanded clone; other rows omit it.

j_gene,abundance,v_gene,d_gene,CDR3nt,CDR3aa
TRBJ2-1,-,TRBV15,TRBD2,TGTGCCACCAGCGGAGGACTAGCGGTAGCTTCCCAGCAGTTCTTC,CATSGGLAVASQQFF
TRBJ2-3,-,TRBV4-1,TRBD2,TGCGCCAGCAGCCCTCTTCTAGCGGGGCGCACAGATACGCAGTATTTT,CASSPLLAGRTDTQYF
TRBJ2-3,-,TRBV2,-,TGTGCCAGCAGATATGCTGCGAAACCTCCCAGCACAGATACGCAGTATTTT,CASRYAAKPPSTDTQYF
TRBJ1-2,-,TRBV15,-,TGTGCCACCAGCAGAGAGATGCAGGGTCTATCGGGGGATGGCTACACCTTC,CATSREMQGLSGDGYTF
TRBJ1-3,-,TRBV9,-,TGTGCCAGCAGCGTAGCAGGGAAGGGAAACACCATATATTTT,CASSVAGKGNTIYF
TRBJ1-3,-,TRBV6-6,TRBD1,TGTGCCAGCAGCCGATTTGACAGGGCCAGCGGCTCTGGAAACACCATATATTTT,CASSRFDRASGSGNTIYF
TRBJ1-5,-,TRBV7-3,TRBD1,TGTGCCAGCAGCTTCCTAGGACAGGGGTTAGATCAGCCCCAGCATTTT,CASSFLGQGLDQPQHF
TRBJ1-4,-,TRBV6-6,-,TGTGCCAGCAGTTTAACAGAGACCTTGGTAAAACTGTTTTTT,CASSLTETLVKLFF
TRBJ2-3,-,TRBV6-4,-,TGTGCCAGCAGTGACTCTGCCTTGGGGGCATCAAATACGCAGTATTTT,CASSDSALGASNTQYF
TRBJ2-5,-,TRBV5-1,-,TGCGCCAGCAGCTTGGTTCCAGGGGGAGGTGAGACCCAGTACTTC,CASSLVPGGGETQYF
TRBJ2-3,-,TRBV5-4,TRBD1,TGTGCCAGCGCTAGGGACAGGTTAGGGCCAGATACGCAGTATTTT,CASARDRLGPDTQYF
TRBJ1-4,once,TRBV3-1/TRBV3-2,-,TGTGCCAGCAGCCAAGTACTGAATGAAAAACTGTTTTTT,CASSQVLNEKLFF
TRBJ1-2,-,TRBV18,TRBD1,TGTGCCAGCTCAGGGCAGGGGGCAAATGGCTACACCTTC,CASSGQGANGYTF
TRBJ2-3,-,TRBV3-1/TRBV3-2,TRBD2,TGTGCCAGCAGTCCAATTGGGCCACTAGCGACCAGCACAGATACGCAGTATTTT,CASSPIGPLATSTDTQYF
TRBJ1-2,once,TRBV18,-,TGTGCCAGCTCACCACCGGACAGCCCGAACTATGGCTACACCTTC,CASSPPDSPNYGYTF
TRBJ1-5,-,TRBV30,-,TGTGCCTGGGGGTCAAATCAGCCCCAGCATTTT,CAWGSNQPQHF
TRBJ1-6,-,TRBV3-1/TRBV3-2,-,TGTGCCAGCAGCCGGGAGGGTGGTAGTCGGTCACCCCTCCACTTT,CASSREGGSRSPLHF
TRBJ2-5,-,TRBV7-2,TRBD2,TGTGCCAGCAGCTTAGCGGTTAGCGGGGGCCAAGAGACCCAGTACTTC,CASSLAVSGGQETQYF
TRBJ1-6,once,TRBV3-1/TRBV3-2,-,TGTGCCAGCAGCCAAGCCGCGACAAATTCACCCCTCCACTTT,CASSQAATNSPLHF
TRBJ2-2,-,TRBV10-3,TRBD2,TGTGCCATCAGTGACCGGGGGGTCCGGACCGGGGAGCTGTTTTTT,CAISDRGVRTGELFF
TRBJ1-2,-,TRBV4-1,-,TGCGCCAGCAGAGCTGGGCCAGCGACTATCTATGGCTACACCTTC,CASRAGPATIYGYTF
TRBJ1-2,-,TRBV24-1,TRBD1,TGTGCCACCAGTGGTGGGACAGCCTACGACTATGGCTACACCTTC,CATSGGTAYDYGYTF
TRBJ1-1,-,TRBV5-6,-,TGTGCCAGCAGCTTAGGATACAGGACAAAGGTGAATGAAGCTTTCTTT,CASSLGYRTKVNEAFF
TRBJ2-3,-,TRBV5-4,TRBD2,TGTGCCAGCAGCCCGACTAGCGGTGGAACAGATACGCAGTATTTT,CASSPTSGGTDTQYF
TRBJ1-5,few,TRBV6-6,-,TGTGCCAGCAGTTACTCGAGTCAGGGGAACGAGCCCCAGCATTTT,CASSYSSQGNEPQHF
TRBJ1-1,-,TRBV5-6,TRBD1,TGTGCCAGCAGCTCGATGCGGACAGGGGGAAGAATGGGGACTGAAGCTTTCTTT,CASSSMRTGGRMGTEAFF
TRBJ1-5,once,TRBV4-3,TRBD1,TGCGCCAGCAACGGGACAGGGGTCAATCAGCCCCAGCATTTT,CASNGTGVNQPQHF
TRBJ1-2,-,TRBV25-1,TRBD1,TGTGCCAGCAGGGCACCGGACAGGGCGGACTATGGCTACACCTTC,CASRAPDRADYGYTF
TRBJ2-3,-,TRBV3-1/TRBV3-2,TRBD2,TGTGCCAGCAGCTGGACTAGTAGCACAGATACGCAGTATTTT,CASSWTSSTDTQYF
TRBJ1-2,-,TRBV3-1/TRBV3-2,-,TGTGCCAGCAGCCAAGTACCTAGGGGTGGCTACACCTTC,CASSQVPRGGYTF
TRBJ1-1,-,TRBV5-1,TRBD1,TGCGCCAGCAGCTTGTTCCGACAGGGATTGAACACTGAAGCTTTCTTT,CASSLFRQGLNTEAFF
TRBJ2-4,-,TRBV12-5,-,TGTGCTAGTGGTTTATCGGGGGCCAAAAACATTCAGTACTTC,CASGLSGAKNIQYF
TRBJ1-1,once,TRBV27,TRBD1,TGTGCCAGCAGTTACCCAGGACAGGGGAACATGAACACTGAAGCTTTCTTT,CASSYPGQGNMNTEAFF
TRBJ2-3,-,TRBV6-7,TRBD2,TGTGCCAGCAGTTACTGTATAGCGGGGGGGCGCCCAGATACGCAGTATTTT,CASSYCIAGGRPDTQYF
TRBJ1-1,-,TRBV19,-,TGTGCCAGTAGTAACCCCGGGGGGCCCCACACTGAAGCTTTCTTT,CASSNPGGPHTEAFF
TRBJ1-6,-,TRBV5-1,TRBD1,TGCGCCAGCAGCTTGGGGACAGGCTATAATTCACCCCTCCACTTT,CASSLGTGYNSPLHF
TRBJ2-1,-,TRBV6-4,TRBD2,TGTGCCAGCAGTGAATTATTAGCGGGGGAGCAGTTCTTC,CASSELLAGEQFF
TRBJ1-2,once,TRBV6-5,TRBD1,TGTGCCAGCAGTTACCAACCGGGACAGGGTTTTGAGGGCTACACCTTC,CASSYQPGQGFEGYTF
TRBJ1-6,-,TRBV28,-,TGTGCCAGCAGTACCAGTAACGAGGCACCCCTCCACTTT,CASSTSNEAPLHF
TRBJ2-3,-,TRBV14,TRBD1,TGTGCCAGCAGCCAAAACAGGGGCGGTACGCAGTATTTT,CASSQNRGGTQYF
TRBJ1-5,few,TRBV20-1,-,TGCAGTGCTAGTGCTCCGGATCAGCCCCAGCATTTT,CSASAPDQPQHF
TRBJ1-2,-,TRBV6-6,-,TGTGCCAGCAGTTACTTTCAGGAGGGGTATGGCTACACCTTC,CASSYFQEGYGYTF
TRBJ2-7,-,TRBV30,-,TGTGCCTGGAGTGAGGCAGGTCCCCAGCAGTACTTC,CAWSEAGPQQYF